This T cell receptor beta chain derives from a study of CD8+CD57+ T cells in acquired aplastic anemia. Study-wide findings and caveats: Controls did not differ significantly from patients in CD8+ Simpson's diversity.

Regarding this clonotype: Antigen specificity is unknown.

Both TCR beta VDJ combination and CDR3 sequence profiling were carried out. Genomic DNA was the template for this profiling. Each CDR3 protein is one row after TCRdb ran MiXCR on the reads. The sample records fewer than 200,000 distinct CDR3 sequences, about 64% being singletons. The length of the CDR3 is 12 residues. Per the germline V gene, CDR1 is DFQATT and CDR2 is SNEGSKA (reference sequence). Deletions cut 0 bases from V and 2 bases from J, with 2 bases between. This clonotype was sampled from a human donor in good health. The rearrangement links TRBV20-1 to TRBJ1-3; D not resolved. The sequenced sample was sorted CD4+, CD8+, or CD8+CD57+ T cells (not recorded which) from PBMCs. The DNA for the CDR3 is TGCAGTGCTAGAGATCCTGGAAACACCATATATTTT. Translated: CSARDPGNTIYF.